The table lists the clone carrying this T cell receptor (beta chain) with a few counts. This record belongs to a study of OX40 agonist ivuxolimab in advanced cancers. Data came from immunoSEQ multiplex PCR; TCRdb stores just in-frame clones and leaves some out. The top ten clones hold roughly 23% of a sample with about 42,000 clones, about four fifths of them seen once. The CDR3 is made up of 11 amino acids. The V gene's germline CDR1 is LNHDA and CDR2 SQIVND (reference sequence). The V end was cut by 4 bases, the J end by 5 bases, with 5 bases between. This chain links TRBV19 with TRBJ1-1, with D possibly matching TRBD1 (5 bases). The sequence derives from an adult with an advanced solid tumor such as melanoma, head and neck, liver or kidney cancer. The material was CD4+ or CD8+ T cells sorted from blood, obtained in a trial of the OX40 agonist ivuxolimab. The CDR3 region has the DNA TGTGCCAGTAGTACAGGGACTGAAGCTTTCTTT. The encoded protein is CASSTGTEAFF.